The clone carrying this TCR beta chain was seen a handful of times. Its specificity is not known. Scientists made TCR beta libraries using quantitative 5'-RACE with molecular barcodes. MiXCR, applied by TCRdb to the 5' RACE reads, yields one record per CDR3 protein. The table lists hundreds of thousands of distinct CDR3 sequences, 10% to 15% of them singletons, with around 0.51% in the top ten. The sample is drawn from a study of CD8 T cells in ankylosing spondylitis. Study observations and caveats: The study identified a TCR beta motif of under ten highly homologous variants that appeared characteristic of ankylosing spondylitis blood. Clones linked to the disease showed a CD8+ phenotype. They occurred at relatively low frequencies in peripheral blood.

Unmatched junction bases numbered 8, after V lost 1 base and J lost 6 bases. CDR1 is SGHRS and CDR2 is YFSETQ in the germline V gene. This CDR3 contains 17 residues. V gene TRBV5-1 combines with J gene TRBJ2-2; 11 positions match TRBD1. The source is a male donor with ankylosing spondylitis. The source material was blood, either unsorted or a sorted T cell fraction (not recorded which). Here the CDR3 reads CASSLPEDRGLSGELFF. DNA of the CDR3: TGCGCCAGCAGCTTGCCCGAGGACAGGGGGCTGTCCGGGGAGCTGTTTTTT.